This T cell receptor beta chain stems from a study of OX40 agonist ivuxolimab in advanced cancers. Study summary: Dose-escalation patients suffered from hepatocellular carcinoma, melanoma, renal cell or head and neck cancer. Earlier anti-PD-1, anti-PD-L1 or anti-CTLA-4 therapy was permitted; over 35% had received some.

The CDR3 length is 14 residues. The V segment lost 5 bases and the J segment 4 bases; nucleotides outside the gene matches: 5. Germline CDR1 and CDR2: SGHNT and YENEEA. This table comes from immunoSEQ multiplex PCR, and its TCRdb copy is limited to in-frame clones, with some not included. The sample comprises 81,000 or so clones, roughly 91% of which are singletons, and under 0.6% rests with the top ten. Systemic immunosuppression or autoimmune disease history was grounds to exclude patients. The rearrangement uses TRBV11-3 and TRBJ1-1; 9 bases agree with TRBD1. The TCR sequence derives from an adult with an advanced solid tumor such as melanoma, head and neck, liver or kidney cancer. The input for sequencing was CD4+ or CD8+ T cells sorted from blood, taken in a trial of the OX40 agonist ivuxolimab. In DNA form, the CDR3 reads TGTGCCAGCAGCCCAGGGACAGGGCGCACTGAAGCTTTCTTT. Translating gives CASSPGTGRTEAFF.